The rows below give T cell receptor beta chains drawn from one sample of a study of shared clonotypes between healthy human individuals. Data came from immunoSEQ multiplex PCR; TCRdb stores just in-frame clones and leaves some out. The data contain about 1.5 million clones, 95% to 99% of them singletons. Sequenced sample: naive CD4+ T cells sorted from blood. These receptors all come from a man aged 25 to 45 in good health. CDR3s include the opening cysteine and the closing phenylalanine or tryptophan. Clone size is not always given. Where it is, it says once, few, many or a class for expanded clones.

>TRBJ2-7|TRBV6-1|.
CASSTGVIYEQYF
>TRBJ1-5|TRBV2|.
CASSEVVGLSNQPQHF
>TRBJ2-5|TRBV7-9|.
CASSPGTGVETQYF
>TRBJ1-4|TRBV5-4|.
CASSPRGGQGGNEKLFF
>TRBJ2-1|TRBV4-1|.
CASSHWKLAGGSYNEQFF
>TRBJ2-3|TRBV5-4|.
CASSSSGRRPSTDTQYF
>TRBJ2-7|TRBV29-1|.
CSVLETYGYEQYF
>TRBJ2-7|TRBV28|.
CASSSPVGSSYEQYF
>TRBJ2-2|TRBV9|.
CASSPTSLSTGELFF
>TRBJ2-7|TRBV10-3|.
CAISEGLAASSYEQYF
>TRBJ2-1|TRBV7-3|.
CASSLTHRAEQFF
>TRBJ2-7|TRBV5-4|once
CASSGRGGQGSYEQYF
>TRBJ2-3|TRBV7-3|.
CASSLKEGTQYF
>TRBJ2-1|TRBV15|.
CATSRGGYNEQFF
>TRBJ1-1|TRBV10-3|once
CAIAPGAKGNTEAFF
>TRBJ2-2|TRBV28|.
CATRNERPTGELFF
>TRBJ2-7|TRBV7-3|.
CASSPQGGGQGGYEQYF
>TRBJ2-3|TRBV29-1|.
CSVGGQYTDTQYF
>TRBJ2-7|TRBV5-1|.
CASSSGVGPYEQYF
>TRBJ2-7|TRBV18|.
CASSPRDSPSYEQYF
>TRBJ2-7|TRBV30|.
CAWSVRGTGDDEQYF
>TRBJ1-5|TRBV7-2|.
CASSSGDNSNQPQHF
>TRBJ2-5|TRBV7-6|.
CASSVLAAGQETQYF
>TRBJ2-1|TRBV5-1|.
CASSPGPPNNEQFF
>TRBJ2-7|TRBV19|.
CASSMRGRYEQYF
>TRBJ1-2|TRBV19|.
CASSIALRQGVWNNYGYTF
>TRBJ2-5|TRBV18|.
CASSTIQAQETQYF
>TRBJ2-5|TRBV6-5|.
CASSYSFGKGATQYF
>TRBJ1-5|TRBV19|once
CASSIATGGAFIGQPQHF
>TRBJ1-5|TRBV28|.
CASSLGDSQDQPQHF
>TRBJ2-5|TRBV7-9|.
CASSLGSGINQETQYF
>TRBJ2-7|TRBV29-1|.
CSVAMTGGIYEQYF
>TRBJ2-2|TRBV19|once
CASSIIGAGELFF
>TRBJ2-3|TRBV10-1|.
CASSSRRDTQYF
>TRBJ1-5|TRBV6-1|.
CASSSYLRGSQPQHF
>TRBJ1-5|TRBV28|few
CASIRSNNQPQHF
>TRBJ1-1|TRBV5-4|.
CASSPSTGGGGEAFF
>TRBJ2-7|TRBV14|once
CASSRTGSYYEQYF
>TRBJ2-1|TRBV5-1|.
CASWGGLAGLYEQFF
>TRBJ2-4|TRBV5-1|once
CASSLEGPPTKNIQYF
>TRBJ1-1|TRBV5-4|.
CASSLVGRGDGTEAFF
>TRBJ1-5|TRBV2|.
CASSTEGGGNQPQHF
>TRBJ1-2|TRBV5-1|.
CASSRRASGTGASLWDDTF
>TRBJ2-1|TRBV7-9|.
CASSLWTSGRAGNEQFF
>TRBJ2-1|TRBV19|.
CASSKVGGPLNEQFF
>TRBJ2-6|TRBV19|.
CASSIRGSGANVLTF
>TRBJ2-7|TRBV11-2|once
CASSLADSPPTYEQYF
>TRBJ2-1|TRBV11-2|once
CASSFRRRAGPYNEQFF
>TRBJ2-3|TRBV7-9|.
CASSPPPIWGDTQYF
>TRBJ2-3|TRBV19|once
CASSISGDTQYF
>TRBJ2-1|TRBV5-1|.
CASSLELAGGGNEQFF
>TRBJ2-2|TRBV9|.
CASSVSLGVRTGELFF
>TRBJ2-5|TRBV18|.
CASSPERREMPRETQYF